This T cell receptor beta chain was sequenced during a study of blood T cells in healthy people across ages. Notes on the study in general: Compared with aged donors, long-lived donors showed fewer expanded clones, suggesting selection. PBMCs went unsorted, and a conclusive naive versus antigen-experienced comparison was therefore prevented.

The CDR3 extends over 15 amino acids. Trimming shortened V by 2 bases and J by 0 bases, and 11 bases separated the two germline ends. Germline V gene data show CDR1 as MNHEY and CDR2 as SMNVEV (reference sequence). Through a sample-barcoded 5' primer and a J-beta primer mix, a second PCR was run for roughly 6 to 11 cycles. The template-switch adaptor, which had 12 random nucleotides, put a tag on each cDNA molecule. MiXCR was run by TCRdb on the 5' RACE reads, yielding one entry per CDR3 protein. The repertoire holds fewer than 1,000,000 distinct CDR3 sequences, about 42% seen once, with 15% to 20% in the top ten. About this clonotype: The target antigen is unknown.

The TCR comes from a man at least 80 years old in good health. The source material was blood. This rearrangement joins TRBV27 to TRBJ2-7; D perhaps matches TRBD2 (6 bases). The DNA of the CDR3 is TGTGCCAGCAGTTTAGGGAGGCACCTCTCCTACGAGCAGTACTTC. It yields the protein CASSLGRHLSYEQYF.